The next 14 T cell receptor beta chains were all read from a single sample in a study of blood T cell repertoires in COVID-19. The table came from immunoSEQ multiplex PCR; TCRdb's copy has only in-frame clones and leaves some out. In the table there are about 240,000 clones, approximately 78% of which are singletons. Material: peripheral blood. The receptors were sampled from a woman aged 60-75 years with active or convalescent COVID-19.

This sequence joins TRBV7-6 and TRBJ2-3; D gene ambiguous. Germline CDR1 SGHVS, CDR2 FNYEAQ. The CDR3 spans 15 residues. V was shortened by 6 bases and J by 2 bases, with 15 bases between the two germline ends. CDR3 sequence reads: CASRLSADHTDTQYF. The CDR3 coding sequence is TGTGCCAGCAGACTTAGTGCGGATCACACAGATACGCAGTATTTT.

This clone was seen only once. The chain recombines TRBV6-2 or TRBV6-3 with TRBJ1-2; the D gene is possibly TRBD1 (5 bases). From germline, CDR1 is MNHEY and CDR2 SVGEGT. The CDR3 is made up of 15 amino acids. V was pared by 5 bases and J by 2 bases, with 15 bases between. The CDR3 DNA reads TGTGCCAGCAGTAAACCCGCCGGGGGAAACTATGGCTACACCTTC. Translated: CASSKPAGGNYGYTF.

The chain combines TRBV11-2 with TRBJ2-7; 12 nucleotides agree with TRBD2. V was clipped by 2 bases and J by 2 bases; unmatched bases: 4. The CDR3 is 16 residues long. Germline loops: CDR1 SGHAT, CDR2 FQNNGV. The CDR3: CASSLTLAGGPYEQYF. The CDR3, as DNA: TGTGCCAGCAGCTTAACACTAGCGGGGGGTCCCTACGAGCAGTACTTC.

This clone was picked up one time. The chain carries TRBV3-1 (or the pseudogene TRBV3-2) and TRBJ2-1; 8 nucleotides agree with TRBD2. The J segment lost 9 bases and the V segment lost 3 bases, leaving 16 bases of the junction unmatched. Per germline, CDR1 LGHDT and CDR2 YNNKEL (reference sequence). The CDR3 sequence is 17 residues long. The CDR3 nucleotides are TGTGCCAGCAGCCACAAGTATCGGGGGGGCCACTGGACTGAGCAGTTCTTC. Protein: CASSHKYRGGHWTEQFF.

The V and J genes are TRBV7-9 and TRBJ1-2; weak D call: TRBD1 (6 bases). The CDR3 loop spans 14 amino acids. CDR1 is SEHNR and CDR2 is FQNEAQ in the germline V gene (reference sequence). V lost 8 bases and J lost 5, with 18 bases in between. The CDR3 here is CASSWGPREYGYTF. In nucleotides, the CDR3 is TGTGCCAGCTCCTGGGGGCCGCGGGAGTATGGCTACACCTTC.

This clone occurred once. The chain combines TRBV19 with TRBJ2-1; 9 nucleotides align to TRBD2. V trimming: 3 bases; J trimming: 7 bases; junction bases outside the gene matches: 10. The CDR3 sequence is 16 residues long. Germline V gene sequence: CDR1 LNHDA, CDR2 SQIVND (reference sequence). The CDR3: CASSMQRGVLGNEQFF. DNA for the CDR3: TGTGCCAGTAGTATGCAGCGGGGGGTCCTGGGGAATGAGCAGTTCTTC.

The chain uses TRBV3-1 (or the pseudogene TRBV3-2) and TRBJ2-2; 7 positions match TRBD2. Germline V CDR1 and CDR2: LGHDT, YNNKEL (reference sequence). Trimming at V came to 0 bases and at J to 5 bases, leaving 9 bases not matched to a gene. The CDR3 length is 17 residues. The CDR3 nucleotides read TGTGCCAGCAGCCAAGATCTTGGGGCCGGGGGGACCGGGGAGCTGTTTTTT. This codes for CASSQDLGAGGTGELFF.

CDR3 loop: CASADRGLNTEAFF. CDR3 DNA: TGTGCCAGTGCTGACAGGGGATTGAACACTGAAGCTTTCTTT. V usage is TRBV19 and J usage is TRBJ1-1; 8 nucleotides agree with TRBD1. From germline, CDR1 is LNHDA and CDR2 SQIVND (reference sequence). The V and J ends lost 8 bases and 0 bases, in that order; junction bases with no gene match: 5. The CDR3 has 14 residues.

This chain joins TRBV19 and TRBJ2-5, with 9 bases matching TRBD2. The CDR3 totals 15 residues. From germline, CDR1 is LNHDA and CDR2 SQIVND (reference sequence). The V and J ends lost 3 bases and 5 bases, in that order; junction bases with no gene match: 7. CDR3 amino acids: CASSIGRGGLETQYF. The CDR3 DNA sequence: TGTGCCAGTAGTATTGGGCGGGGGGGCCTGGAGACCCAGTACTTC.

About this clone: Within the sample, other DNA sequences also encode this same CDR3. The chain uses TRBV2 and TRBJ2-1, with 9 positions matching TRBD2. J gave up 9 bases and V 6 bases, and 15 bases lay outside the gene matches. The V gene's germline CDR1 is SNHLY and CDR2 FYNNEI. The length of the CDR3 is 16 residues. CDR3 nucleotides: TGTGCCAGCAGCCCATCCGGGGGCGGGGGGGCGGTTGAGCAGTTCTTC. Its translation: CASSPSGGGGAVEQFF. Full variable domain (outside the CDR3, taken from reference TRBV2 and TRBJ2-1): EPEVTQTPSHQVTQMGQEVILRCVPISNHLYFYWYRQILGQKVEFLVSFYNNEISEKSEIFDDQFSVERPDGSNFTLKIRSTKLEDSAMYFCASSPSGGGGAVEQFFGPGTRLTVL.

The chain uses TRBV5-1 and TRBJ2-7, with D perhaps TRBD1 (5 bases). CDR1 is SGHRS, CDR2 YFSETQ, per germline. Trimming left V 0 bases short and J 5 bases short, with 12 bases between. The CDR3 length is 14 residues. Written as DNA, the CDR3 is TGCGCCAGCAGCTTGGTTGCAGGGTACAACGAGCAGTACTTC. It yields the protein CASSLVAGYNEQYF.

J is TRBJ2-2 and V is TRBV12-3 or TRBV12-4; no clear D. V lost 3 bases, J lost 5 bases, and 7 bases lay in between. The CDR3 loop spans 13 amino acids. Here the CDR3 reads CASSFERTGELFF. DNA of the CDR3: TGTGCCAGCAGTTTCGAGAGAACCGGGGAGCTGTTTTTT.

The chain couples TRBV12-3 or TRBV12-4 to TRBJ2-1; D is possibly TRBD1 (5 bases). This CDR3 has 13 residues. V was shortened by 5 bases and J by 5 bases, with 10 bases between the two germline ends. The CDR3: CASSLTGNNEQFF. The CDR3 DNA reads TGTGCCAGCAGTCTAACAGGAAACAATGAGCAGTTCTTC.

This rearrangement joins TRBV7-3 to TRBJ1-1; D gene ambiguous. There are 13 residues in the CDR3. The ends were cut back, 5 bases at V and 5 bases at J, with 12 bases in the middle. Germline CDR1 reads SGHTA; CDR2 reads FQGTGA. The CDR3 loop is CASSPSRDTEAFF. CDR3 DNA: TGTGCCAGCAGCCCGTCGCGGGATACTGAAGCTTTCTTT. Based on the CDR3 plus reference TRBV7-3 and TRBJ1-1, the full variable domain is GAGVSQTPSNKVTEKGKYVELRCDPISGHTALYWYRQSLGQGPEFLIYFQGTGAADDSGLPNDRFFAVRPEGSVSTLKIQRTERGDSAVYLCASSPSRDTEAFFGQGTRLTVV.